This T cell receptor (beta chain) was sequenced in a study of shared clonotypes between healthy human individuals. Study-wide findings and caveats: Non-shared clonotypes had lower generation probabilities than those shared by all four donors. Incomplete sequencing of sorted subsets was indicated by rarefaction despite large depth. An effect of sequencing depth on clonotype sharing among donors was expected.

Terminally differentiated effector memory CD45RA+ cells were excluded by CCR7 positive selection of CD45RO-negative cells. The CDR3 is 18 amino acids. CDR1 and CDR2 from the germline V gene are SGHAT and FQDESV (reference sequence). V lost 1 base, J lost 9 bases, and 14 bases stayed unmatched. Roughly 200 ng DNA, about 30,000 T cell genomes, went into each sorted-subset replicate PCR. Assay used: immunoSEQ multiplex PCR; TCRdb lists only in-frame clones, some missing. This table has fewer than 850,000 clones, approximately 97% appearing once. This clone was counted only a few times. The antigen is not known.

This chain joins TRBV11-1 and TRBJ2-1; 11 bases align to TRBD1. The sample taken for sequencing was naive CD8+ T cells sorted from blood. This receptor was identified in a man aged 30 to 39 in good health. The CDR3 DNA follows: TGTGCCAGCAGCTTAGGGGTATCAATTGGACAGGGGGCGAGTGAGCAGTTCTTC. This sequence encodes CASSLGVSIGQGASEQFF.